This is a list of T cell receptor beta chains from one sample in a study of blood T cell repertoires in COVID-19. Using immunoSEQ multiplex PCR, the repertoire was profiled, and TCRdb retains in-frame clones only, with some absent. The sample shows under 150,000 clones, over 65% of them seen only once. Material for sequencing was peripheral blood. The receptors derive from a woman in her 40s with acute or convalescent COVID-19. CDR3s include the opening cysteine and the closing phenylalanine or tryptophan. The D gene is left open where the match is weak. A row's size may be missing; if present it is once, few, many or a size class.

D: TRBD2; V: TRBV15; size: NA; J: TRBJ2-3; DNA: TGTGCCACCAGCAGAGATCTAGGGGGACTAGCGGGGGGCTACACAGATACGCAGTATTTT; CDR3: CATSRDLGGLAGGYTDTQYF
D: NA; V: TRBV18; size: NA; J: TRBJ2-7; DNA: TGTGCCAGCTCACAGGGGTACGAGCAGTACTTC; CDR3: CASSQGYEQYF
D: TRBD1; V: TRBV5-5; size: NA; J: TRBJ1-5; DNA: TGTGCCAGCAGCGGCGGAACAGGGGTTGGCAATCAGCCCCAGCATTTT; CDR3: CASSGGTGVGNQPQHF
D: TRBD1; V: TRBV6-5; size: NA; J: TRBJ2-7; DNA: TGTGCCAGCAGTTACTCGGGGACAGGACCGTACGAGCAGTACTTC; CDR3: CASSYSGTGPYEQYF
D: TRBD1; V: TRBV6-6; size: NA; J: TRBJ2-2; DNA: TGTGCCAGCAGTCCCAGGGGGACAGACACCGGGGAGCTGTTTTTT; CDR3: CASSPRGTDTGELFF
D: TRBD1; V: TRBV5-4; size: few; J: TRBJ1-2; DNA: TGTGCCAGCAGCGCTGATACAGGGGTGGATGGCTACACCTTC; CDR3: CASSADTGVDGYTF
D: TRBD1; V: TRBV11-3; size: NA; J: TRBJ1-3; DNA: TGTGCCAGCAGCCCCGGGACAGGAGCGAGCTCTGGAAACACCATATATTTT; CDR3: CASSPGTGASSGNTIYF
D: TRBD1; V: TRBV11-2; size: NA; J: TRBJ1-2; DNA: TGTGCCAGCAGCTTATACCCGGGACAGGGGTCTGGCTACACCTTC; CDR3: CASSLYPGQGSGYTF
D: NA; V: TRBV6-5; size: NA; J: TRBJ1-3; DNA: TGTGCCAGCCACAGCTCTGGAAACACCATATATTTT; CDR3: CASHSSGNTIYF
D: NA; V: TRBV2; size: NA; J: TRBJ1-2; DNA: TGTGCCGGGAGGAGTGTCTATGGCTACACCTTC; CDR3: CAGRSVYGYTF
D: NA; V: TRBV20-1; size: few; J: TRBJ2-7; DNA: TGCAGTGCTACCAGACAGTACGAGCAGTACTTC; CDR3: CSATRQYEQYF
D: TRBD1; V: TRBV5-1; size: NA; J: TRBJ1-5; DNA: TGCGCCAGCAGCGCCACAGGGGCCCGCAATCAGCCCCAGCATTTT; CDR3: CASSATGARNQPQHF
D: NA; V: TRBV25-1; size: NA; J: TRBJ2-1; DNA: TGTGCCAGCAGTGATGCAGGGCAGGGGTGGTCGTATGAGCAGTTCTTC; CDR3: CASSDAGQGWSYEQFF
D: TRBD1; V: TRBV2; size: NA; J: TRBJ1-6; DNA: TGTGCCAGCAGTCCGGAGACAGGGAATTCACCCCTCCACTTT; CDR3: CASSPETGNSPLHF
D: NA; V: TRBV5-1; size: few; J: TRBJ1-1; DNA: TGCGCCAGCAGCTTGGAGCTTTACAGGCCGAACACTGAAGCTTTCTTT; CDR3: CASSLELYRPNTEAFF
D: TRBD1; V: TRBV19; size: NA; J: TRBJ1-1; DNA: TGTGCCAGTAGCCCGACAGGGATCGGGTACACTGAAGCTTTCTTT; CDR3: CASSPTGIGYTEAFF
D: NA; V: TRBV15; size: NA; J: TRBJ2-1; DNA: TGTGCCACCAGCAGAGCTCCCCAAGCGAGGGCCGTGGGTGAGCAGTTCTTC; CDR3: CATSRAPQARAVGEQFF
D: TRBD2; V: TRBV7-3; size: NA; J: TRBJ2-3; DNA: TGTGCCAGCAGCCGGACTAGCCGGGGAGATACGCAGTATTTT; CDR3: CASSRTSRGDTQYF
D: TRBD1; V: TRBV3-1/TRBV3-2; size: NA; J: TRBJ1-5; DNA: TGTGCCGTCGGGACAGCGAATCAGCCCCAGCATTTT; CDR3: CAVGTANQPQHF
D: NA; V: TRBV9; size: NA; J: TRBJ2-3; DNA: TGTGCCAGCAGCGTAGCCGAGAGGTACACAGATACGCAGTATTTT; CDR3: CASSVAERYTDTQYF
D: TRBD1; V: TRBV3-1/TRBV3-2; size: once; J: TRBJ1-1; DNA: TGTGCCAGCAGCCAAGAGGAGGACAGGGGCTTGAACACTGAAGCTTTCTTT; CDR3: CASSQEEDRGLNTEAFF
D: TRBD2; V: TRBV5-5; size: NA; J: TRBJ2-7; DNA: TGTGCCAGCAGCCCGGTGACTAGCACCAACGAGCAGTACTTC; CDR3: CASSPVTSTNEQYF
D: TRBD1; V: TRBV30; size: once; J: TRBJ2-3; DNA: TGTGCCTTGGACAGGGCTACAGATACGCAGTATTTT; CDR3: CALDRATDTQYF
D: TRBD1; V: TRBV2; size: NA; J: TRBJ1-5; DNA: TGTGCCAGCAGCGGCCCGGGACAGGGAAATCAGCCCCAGCATTTT; CDR3: CASSGPGQGNQPQHF
D: NA; V: TRBV7-9; size: NA; J: TRBJ1-2; DNA: TGTGCCAGCAGCTCCCGGGGGACTTCTAACTATGGCTACACCTTC; CDR3: CASSSRGTSNYGYTF
D: NA; V: TRBV18; size: NA; J: TRBJ1-3; DNA: TGTGCCAGCTCATCGACAGGAACCGGAAGCTCTGGAAACACCATATATTTT; CDR3: CASSSTGTGSSGNTIYF
D: TRBD1; V: TRBV6-5; size: NA; J: TRBJ1-6; DNA: TGTGCCAGCAGTTTCGGACAGGGGGTAACTAGTTCACCCCTCCACTTT; CDR3: CASSFGQGVTSSPLHF
D: NA; V: TRBV30; size: NA; J: TRBJ1-1; DNA: TGTGCCTGGAGCCCAAACCGGCGGAGTGAAGCTTTCTTT; CDR3: CAWSPNRRSEAFF
D: TRBD1; V: TRBV19; size: NA; J: TRBJ2-7; DNA: TGTGCCAGTAGTCGACCGGGACAGATCATTTACGAGCAGTACTTC; CDR3: CASSRPGQIIYEQYF
D: TRBD1; V: TRBV10-3; size: NA; J: TRBJ1-1; DNA: TGTGCCATCCGCCAGGGGGACCTGAACACTGAAGCTTTCTTT; CDR3: CAIRQGDLNTEAFF
D: TRBD2; V: TRBV29-1; size: NA; J: TRBJ2-7; DNA: TGCAGCGTAGCAGCGGGGGTCGTGGACTACGAGCAGTACTTC; CDR3: CSVAAGVVDYEQYF
D: NA; V: TRBV25-1; size: NA; J: TRBJ1-2; DNA: TGTGCCAGCGGGCCGGGGTCGGAGGGCTACACCTTC; CDR3: CASGPGSEGYTF
D: TRBD1; V: TRBV7-8; size: few; J: TRBJ2-1; DNA: TGTGCCAGCAGCTCCGGGACAGGGAACGATGAGCAGTTCTTC; CDR3: CASSSGTGNDEQFF
D: NA; V: TRBV7-9; size: NA; J: TRBJ1-1; DNA: TGTGCCAGCAGCTTAGGGGATCGGACAGTCAACACTGAAGCTTTCTTT; CDR3: CASSLGDRTVNTEAFF
D: NA; V: TRBV5-4; size: NA; J: TRBJ1-5; DNA: TGTGCCAGCAGCGCGGACAGTAATCAGCCCCAGCATTTT; CDR3: CASSADSNQPQHF
D: NA; V: TRBV12-3/TRBV12-4; size: many; J: TRBJ2-3; DNA: TGTGCCAGCATGGGAGGGGGGGATACGCAGTATTTT; CDR3: CASMGGGDTQYF
D: TRBD2; V: TRBV4-1; size: once; J: TRBJ2-1; DNA: TGCGCCAGCAGCCAGATAGCGGGGGGGCCTAATGAGCAGTTCTTC; CDR3: CASSQIAGGPNEQFF